This T cell receptor (beta chain) is from a study of post-analysis software for immune sequencing data (dated by TCRdb to the mid-2010s). About the investigation overall: Recorded disease courses included relapsing-remitting, secondary progressive and progressive-relapsing multiple sclerosis, with some patients lacking subtype annotation. The multiple sclerosis patient repertoires were compared with 11 previously published healthy control repertoires from donors aged roughly 6 to 25 years. A subset of samples was prepared in parallel using single-end sample barcoding, then pooled and co-amplified after Illumina adapter ligation.

Note on this clonotype: Its target antigen remains unknown. At one end the junction does not follow the germline gene, possibly because of a read error.

To demonstrate the VDJtools post-analysis software, TCR beta repertoires were profiled from the peripheral blood of 13 young patients with multiple sclerosis. Multiple sclerosis patients were children and adolescents aged roughly 6 to 16 years. The full study reports these points: Significantly higher frequencies in patients than in controls were found for roughly 5 TRBV segments, including TRBV5-6, TRBV5-1 and TRBV20-1. Compared with controls, multiple sclerosis patients had significantly lower normalized Chao1 diversity, a finding suggesting substantial peripheral T-cell clonal expansion. Direct clustering with F measure revealed strong co-clustering of samples prepared in the same batch, which led to a batch-effect correction. The control group was slightly older than the multiple sclerosis patient group.

The cysteine opens and the phenylalanine closes a CDR3 of 15 amino acids. Solely the CDR3 DNA is kept, with 45 bases framed from the first base. CDR1 DFQATT and CDR2 SNEGSKA are derived from the germline V gene (reference sequence). The protocol used for the library was PCR. TCRdb names Illumina HiSeq 2500 as the instrument used. Unique molecular identifiers were incorporated into TCR beta cDNA libraries to reduce PCR and sequencing biases. Some 500,000 cDNA molecules were obtained per 1 to 10 million input T cells, so each molecule approximated one T cell. Patient libraries were prepared and sequenced with the same protocol used for the earlier healthy control dataset. Within a given batch, samples were prepared together, multiplexed and sequenced on the same HiSeq lane. The original pipeline was this. Raw barcoded reads were processed with MIGEC, and single-read molecular identifier groups were discarded before consensus assembly and CDR3 extraction. VDJtools was used for post-analysis of the clonotype tables, with diversity normalized by down-sampling every dataset to the smallest sample size. Repertoire overlap clustering matched CDR3 amino acid but not nucleotide sequences to correct batch-related cross-sample contamination. The public reads were run again by TCRdb, first through fastp at Q25 and then through MiXCR, and only productive beta chains were kept. Every entry covers one CDR3 protein and lists the most common genes and DNA from its rows. The authors' filters were not applied to this entry. Counted in this sample were roughly 600,000 distinct CDR3 sequences; about 44% of them appeared once. Under 2% of the sample lies in the top ten.

Recombination joined TRBV20-1 with TRBJ1-2; TRBD1 is a possible D gene, resting on 5 matching bases. This TCR came from a girl aged 10 to 17 with multiple sclerosis. Sequencing used blood. The DNA is as follows: TGCAGCGTCGACCCGGGACTCTCACTTAACTATGACTACACCTTC. Its protein is CSVDPGLSLNYDYTF.